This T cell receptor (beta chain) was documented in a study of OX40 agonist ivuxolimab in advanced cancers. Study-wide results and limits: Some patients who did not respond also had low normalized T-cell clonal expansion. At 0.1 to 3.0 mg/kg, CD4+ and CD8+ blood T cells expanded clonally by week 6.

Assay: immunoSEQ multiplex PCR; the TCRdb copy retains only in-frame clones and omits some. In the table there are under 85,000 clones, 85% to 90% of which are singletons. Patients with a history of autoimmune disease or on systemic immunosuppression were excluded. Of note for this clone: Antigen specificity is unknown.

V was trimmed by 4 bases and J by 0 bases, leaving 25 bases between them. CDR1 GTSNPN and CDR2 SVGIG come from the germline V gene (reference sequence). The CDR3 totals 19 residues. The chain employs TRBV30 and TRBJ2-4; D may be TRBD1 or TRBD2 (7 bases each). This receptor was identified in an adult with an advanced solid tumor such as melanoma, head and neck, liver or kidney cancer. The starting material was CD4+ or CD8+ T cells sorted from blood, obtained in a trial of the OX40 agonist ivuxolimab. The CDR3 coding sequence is TGTGCCTGGAAATCCCCTCCCTGGGGGGGACAGCTAGCCAAAAACATTCAGTACTTC. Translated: CAWKSPPWGGQLAKNIQYF.